This T cell receptor beta chain is from a study of blood T cell repertoires in COVID-19. A single count supports this clone. The Seattle patients joined while their infection was active and were tracked longitudinally afterward. This CDR3 contains 15 residues. J gave up 1 base and V 6 bases, and 6 bases lay outside the gene matches. Germline V lookup: CDR1 MNHEY, CDR2 SVGAGI. Method: immunoSEQ multiplex PCR; TCRdb's copy keeps in-frame clones and lacks some. Of 100,000 to 150,000 clones detected, around 85% appear once; the ten largest clones hold around 3.2%. V gene TRBV6-5 combines with J gene TRBJ2-1; 7 bases fit TRBD2. The sequence came from a woman older than 75 with COVID-19, enrolled during active disease. Sequenced material: peripheral blood. This CDR3 reads CASSRIAGSYNEQFF. The CDR3 region has the DNA TGTGCCAGCAGCCGTATAGCGGGTTCCTACAATGAGCAGTTCTTC.